This T cell receptor beta chain was documented in a study of blood T cell repertoires in COVID-19. Germline-derived CDR1 and CDR2 are SNHLY and FYNNEI. The CDR3 is 15 residues long. Trimming stripped 5 bases from V and 5 bases from J, with 16 bases between. Profiled with immunoSEQ multiplex PCR; TCRdb holds only in-frame clones, not every one. The repertoire holds fewer than 70,000 clones, with 65% to 90% as singletons. The TCR sequence derives from a woman in her fifties or sixties with acute or convalescent COVID-19. Material: peripheral blood. The chain uses TRBV2 and TRBJ1-5, with D maybe TRBD1 (6 bases). The CDR3 DNA follows: TGTGCCAGCAGTCGGACAGCCTTAACCGATCAGCCCCAGCATTTT. Translating gives CASSRTALTDQPQHF.